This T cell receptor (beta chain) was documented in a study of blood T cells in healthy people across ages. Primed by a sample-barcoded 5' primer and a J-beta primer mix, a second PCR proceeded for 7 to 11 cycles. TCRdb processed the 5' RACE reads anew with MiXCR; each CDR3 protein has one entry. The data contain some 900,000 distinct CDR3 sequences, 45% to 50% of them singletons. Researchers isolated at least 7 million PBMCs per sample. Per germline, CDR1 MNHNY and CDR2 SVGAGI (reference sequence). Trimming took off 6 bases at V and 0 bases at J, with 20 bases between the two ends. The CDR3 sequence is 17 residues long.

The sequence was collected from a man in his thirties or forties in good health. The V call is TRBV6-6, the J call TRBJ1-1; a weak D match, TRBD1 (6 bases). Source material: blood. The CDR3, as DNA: TGTGCCAGCAGGCCACGAAAGATGGACAGCATGAACACTGAAGCTTTCTTT. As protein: CASRPRKMDSMNTEAFF.